The clone carrying this T cell receptor beta chain was detected many times. Time point described: patch test 2, 6 weeks after DPC sensitization. Treatment reported: therapeutic diphenylcyclopropenone sensitization with weekly scalp DPC. Blood sampling occurred before each patch-test application. Extraction yielded total RNA from whole blood (unfractionated). The sample belongs to a study of human T cells and chemical hapten exposure. Across the study: Per-sample TCR yield variability stemmed mainly from small pooled library volume differences.

The library tagged individual cDNA molecules with unique molecular identifiers. From the RACE reads, TCRdb called clonotypes with MiXCR, one entry per CDR3 protein. The sample comprises tens of thousands of distinct CDR3 sequences, roughly 10% of which are singletons, and 2% to 2.5% rests with the top ten. The starting material was whole blood, obtained in connection with sensitization to the hapten diphenylcyclopropenone (DPC). This clonotype originated in a woman aged 30 to 39 with alopecia areata. Some clones in this sample may be carry-over from other donors' samples.

The CDR3, as DNA: TGTGCCAGCAGCTTGGGAGGGACCTCTGGAAACACCATATATTTT. Encoded protein: CASSLGGTSGNTIYF. The V and J genes are TRBV5-4 and TRBJ1-3; weak D call: TRBD1 (5 bases). This CDR3 comprises 15 residues. The germline V and J ends were trimmed by 0 bases and 0 bases, with 7 bases remaining between them. The germline V gene encodes CDR1 SGHNT and CDR2 YYREEE (reference sequence).